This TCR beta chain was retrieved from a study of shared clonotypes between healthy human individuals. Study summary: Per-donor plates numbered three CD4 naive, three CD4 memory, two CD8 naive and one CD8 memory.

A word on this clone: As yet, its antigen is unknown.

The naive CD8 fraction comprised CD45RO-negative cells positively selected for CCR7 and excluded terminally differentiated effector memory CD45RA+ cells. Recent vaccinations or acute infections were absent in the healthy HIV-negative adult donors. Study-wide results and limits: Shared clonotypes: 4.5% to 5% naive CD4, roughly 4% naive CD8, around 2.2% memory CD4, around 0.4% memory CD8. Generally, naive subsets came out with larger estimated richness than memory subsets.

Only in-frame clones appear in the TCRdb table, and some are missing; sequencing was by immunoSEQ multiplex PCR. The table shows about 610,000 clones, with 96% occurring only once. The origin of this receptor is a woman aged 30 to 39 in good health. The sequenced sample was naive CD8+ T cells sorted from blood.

CDR3 in DNA: TGTGCCAGCAGGCAAGCGGGGACAGGAGTTTTCTACAATGAGCAGTTCTTC. Translating it yields CASRQAGTGVFYNEQFF. V gene TRBV27 combines with J gene TRBJ2-1; weak D call: TRBD1 (8 bases). V was shortened by 6 bases and J by 3 bases, with 21 bases between the two germline ends. Germline V CDR1 and CDR2: MNHEY, SMNVEV (reference sequence). CDR3 length: 17 amino acids.